Described below is a single T cell receptor beta chain sequence and its context. The antigen remains undetermined. The germline CDR1 and CDR2 sequences are SGHVS and FNYEAQ. This CDR3 spans 17 amino acids. Trimming took 0 bases from V and 4 from J, leaving 15 bases between them. The data were obtained in a study of neurological immune-mediated disorders. Study-wide results and caveats: Multiple sclerosis, the disease with the least TCR clonal expansion, fell below healthy controls, whereas HTLV-1-associated myelopathy showed the most.

TCRdb passed the 5' RACE reads through MiXCR, listing each CDR3 protein once. The top ten clones hold 6.5% to 8% of a sample with roughly 61,000 distinct CDR3 sequences, over 8.5% of them seen once. Time point reported: longitudinal time-point 1 (baseline). This chain joins TRBV7-6 and TRBJ2-2, with D perhaps assigned TRBD1 or TRBD2 (6 bases each). The origin of this receptor is a male donor with HTLV-1-associated myelopathy (HAM/TSP). Sequenced sample: PBMCs. The CDR3 DNA is TGTGCCAGCAGCTTAGCTGGGGGGCCCTCGCTCACCGGGGAGCTGTTTTTT. It encodes CASSLAGGPSLTGELFF.